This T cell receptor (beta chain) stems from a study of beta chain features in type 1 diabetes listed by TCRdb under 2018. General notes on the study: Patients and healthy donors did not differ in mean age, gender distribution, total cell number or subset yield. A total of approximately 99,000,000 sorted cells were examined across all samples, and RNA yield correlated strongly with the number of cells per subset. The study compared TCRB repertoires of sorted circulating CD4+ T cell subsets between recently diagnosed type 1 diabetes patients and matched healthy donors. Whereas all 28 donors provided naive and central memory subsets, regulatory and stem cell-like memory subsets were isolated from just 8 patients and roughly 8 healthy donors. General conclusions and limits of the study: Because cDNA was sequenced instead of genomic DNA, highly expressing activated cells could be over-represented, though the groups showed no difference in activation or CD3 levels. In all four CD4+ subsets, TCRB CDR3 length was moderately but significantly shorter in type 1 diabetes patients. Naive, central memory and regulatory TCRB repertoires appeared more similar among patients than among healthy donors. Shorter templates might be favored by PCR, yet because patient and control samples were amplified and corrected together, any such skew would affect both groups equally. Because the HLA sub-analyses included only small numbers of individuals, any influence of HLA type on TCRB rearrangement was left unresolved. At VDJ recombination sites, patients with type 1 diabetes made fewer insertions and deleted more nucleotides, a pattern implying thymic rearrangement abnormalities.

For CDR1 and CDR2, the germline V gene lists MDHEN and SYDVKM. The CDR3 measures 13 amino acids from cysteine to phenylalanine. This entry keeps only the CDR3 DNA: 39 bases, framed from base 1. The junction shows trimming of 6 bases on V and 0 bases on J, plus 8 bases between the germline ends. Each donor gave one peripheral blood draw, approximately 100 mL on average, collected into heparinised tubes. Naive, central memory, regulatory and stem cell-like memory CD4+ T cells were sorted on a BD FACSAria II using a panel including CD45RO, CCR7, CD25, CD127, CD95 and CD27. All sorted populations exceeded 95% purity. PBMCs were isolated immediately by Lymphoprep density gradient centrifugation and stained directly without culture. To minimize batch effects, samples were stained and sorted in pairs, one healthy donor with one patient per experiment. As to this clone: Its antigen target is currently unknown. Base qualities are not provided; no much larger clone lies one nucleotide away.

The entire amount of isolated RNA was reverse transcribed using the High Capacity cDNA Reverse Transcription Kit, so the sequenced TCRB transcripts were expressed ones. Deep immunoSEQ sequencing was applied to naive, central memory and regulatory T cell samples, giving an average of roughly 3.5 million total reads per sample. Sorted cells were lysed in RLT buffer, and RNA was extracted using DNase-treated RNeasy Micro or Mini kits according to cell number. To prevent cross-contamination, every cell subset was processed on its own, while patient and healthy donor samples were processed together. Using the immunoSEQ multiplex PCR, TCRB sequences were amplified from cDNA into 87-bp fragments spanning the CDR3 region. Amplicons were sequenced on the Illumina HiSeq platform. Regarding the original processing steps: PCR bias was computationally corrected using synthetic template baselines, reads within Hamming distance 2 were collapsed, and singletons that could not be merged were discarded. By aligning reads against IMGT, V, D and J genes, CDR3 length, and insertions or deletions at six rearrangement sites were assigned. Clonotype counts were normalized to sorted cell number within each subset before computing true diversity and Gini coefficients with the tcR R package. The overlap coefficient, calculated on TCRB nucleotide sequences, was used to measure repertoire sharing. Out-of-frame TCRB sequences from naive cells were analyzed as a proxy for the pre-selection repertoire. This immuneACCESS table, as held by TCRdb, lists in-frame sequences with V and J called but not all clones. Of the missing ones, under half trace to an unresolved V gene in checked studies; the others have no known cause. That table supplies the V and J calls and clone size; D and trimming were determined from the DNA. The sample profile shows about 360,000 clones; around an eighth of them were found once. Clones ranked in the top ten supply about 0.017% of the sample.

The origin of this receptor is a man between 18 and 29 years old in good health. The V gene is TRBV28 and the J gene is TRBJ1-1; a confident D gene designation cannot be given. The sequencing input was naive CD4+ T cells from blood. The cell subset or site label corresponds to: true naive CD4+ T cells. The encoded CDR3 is CASRVNMNTEAFF. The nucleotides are TGTGCCAGCAGAGTAAACATGAACACTGAAGCTTTCTTT. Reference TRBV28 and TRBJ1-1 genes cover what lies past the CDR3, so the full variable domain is DVKVTQSSRYLVKRTGEKVFLECVQDMDHENMFWYRQDPGLGLRLIYFSYDVKMKEKGDIPEGYSVSREKKERFSLILESASTNQTSMYLCASRVNMNTEAFFGQGTRLTVV.